A selection of T cell receptor beta chains follows, all from one sample in a study of shared clonotypes between healthy human individuals. Only in-frame clones appear in the TCRdb table, and some are missing; sequencing was by immunoSEQ multiplex PCR. The repertoire holds 2.3 million or so clones, with approximately 93% as singletons. Sequencing used naive CD4+ T cells from PBMCs. Receptor source: a man aged 18-30 years in good health. Some clones in this sample may be carry-over from other donors' samples. CDR3s include the opening cysteine and the closing phenylalanine or tryptophan. The D gene is left open where the match is weak. Some rows mark clone size as missing; the rest say once, few, many or name a class of expanded clone.

cdr3_nt: TGTGCCAGCAGAACGTACGTGGGGTCGCGTGAGCAGTTCTTC; cdr3_aa: CASRTYVGSREQFF; d_call: .; clone_size: .; j_call: TRBJ2-1; v_call: TRBV2
cdr3_nt: TGCGCCAGCAGCTTCGCTGGGTTCAATGAGCAGTTCTTC; cdr3_aa: CASSFAGFNEQFF; d_call: .; clone_size: .; j_call: TRBJ2-1; v_call: TRBV5-1
cdr3_nt: TGTGCCAGCAGTGAATGCACTCCGGGGGATGAAACTAATGAAAAACTGTTTTTT; cdr3_aa: CASSECTPGDETNEKLFF; d_call: .; clone_size: .; j_call: TRBJ1-4; v_call: TRBV6-1
cdr3_nt: TGCGCCAGCAGCCTTTCTCCGGGACAGCGAACCTACGAGCAGTACTTC; cdr3_aa: CASSLSPGQRTYEQYF; d_call: TRBD1; clone_size: .; j_call: TRBJ2-7; v_call: TRBV5-1
cdr3_nt: TGTGCCAGCAGCCGGGACTGGGGCGTGAACAATGAGCAGTTCTTC; cdr3_aa: CASSRDWGVNNEQFF; d_call: .; clone_size: .; j_call: TRBJ2-1; v_call: TRBV7-7
cdr3_nt: TGTGCCAGCAGCTTAGGTGGGCGTATTCACTCCTACAATGAGCAGTTCTTC; cdr3_aa: CASSLGGRIHSYNEQFF; d_call: .; clone_size: .; j_call: TRBJ2-1; v_call: TRBV11-3
cdr3_nt: TGTGCCAGCAGGAGAGCCGAGAGCTCCTACGAGCAGTACTTC; cdr3_aa: CASRRAESSYEQYF; d_call: .; clone_size: .; j_call: TRBJ2-7; v_call: TRBV6-5
cdr3_nt: TGTGCCAGCAGTTATGGACCGACAGGCCCTCAGGACTTC; cdr3_aa: CASSYGPTGPQDF; d_call: .; clone_size: .; j_call: TRBJ2-4; v_call: TRBV6-1
cdr3_nt: TGTGCCAGCTCACCACGACAGGTACCTATGAACACTGAAGCTTTCTTT; cdr3_aa: CASSPRQVPMNTEAFF; d_call: .; clone_size: .; j_call: TRBJ1-1; v_call: TRBV18
cdr3_nt: TGTGCCAGCACCACCGGGACTAGCGATCAGACCCAGTACTTC; cdr3_aa: CASTTGTSDQTQYF; d_call: TRBD2; clone_size: .; j_call: TRBJ2-5; v_call: TRBV6-1
cdr3_nt: TGTGCCAGCAGTCCTAGGGACAGGGGCGGGTACAATGAGCAGTTCTTC; cdr3_aa: CASSPRDRGGYNEQFF; d_call: TRBD1; clone_size: .; j_call: TRBJ2-1; v_call: TRBV27
cdr3_nt: TGTGCCAGCAGCTTAGGGCTAGTCAATGAGCAGTTCTTC; cdr3_aa: CASSLGLVNEQFF; d_call: .; clone_size: .; j_call: TRBJ2-1; v_call: TRBV7-2
cdr3_nt: TGTGCCAGCTCACGAGACAGGGGTAATGAAAAACTGTTTTTT; cdr3_aa: CASSRDRGNEKLFF; d_call: TRBD1; clone_size: .; j_call: TRBJ1-4; v_call: TRBV18
cdr3_nt: TGTGCCAGCAGTTTCACTAGGGGGGCCTACGAGCAGTACTTC; cdr3_aa: CASSFTRGAYEQYF; d_call: .; clone_size: .; j_call: TRBJ2-7; v_call: TRBV27
cdr3_nt: TGTGCCAGCAGTCAGTTAGTTAGAGGCACAGATACGCAGTATTTT; cdr3_aa: CASSQLVRGTDTQYF; d_call: .; clone_size: once; j_call: TRBJ2-3; v_call: TRBV2
cdr3_nt: TGTGCCAGCTCACCAGGACAGGGGGCGAGGGAGCAGTACTTC; cdr3_aa: CASSPGQGAREQYF; d_call: TRBD1; clone_size: .; j_call: TRBJ2-7; v_call: TRBV18
cdr3_nt: TGTGCCAGCAGTCAACCCCGGACCCTAATCGCAGATACGCAGTATTTT; cdr3_aa: CASSQPRTLIADTQYF; d_call: .; clone_size: .; j_call: TRBJ2-3; v_call: TRBV28
cdr3_nt: TGTGCCAGCAGTGAAGGTGGGCAGGGAATAATTTTCGGTGAGCAGTTCTTC; cdr3_aa: CASSEGGQGIIFGEQFF; d_call: .; clone_size: .; j_call: TRBJ2-1; v_call: TRBV6-1
cdr3_nt: TGTGCCAGCACCCAGCCCCAATCTGGGGCCAACGTCCTGACTTTC; cdr3_aa: CASTQPQSGANVLTF; d_call: .; clone_size: .; j_call: TRBJ2-6; v_call: TRBV6-6
cdr3_nt: TGCGCCAGCAGCTTGCTCTGGGGGCCATACGAGCAGTACTTC; cdr3_aa: CASSLLWGPYEQYF; d_call: .; clone_size: .; j_call: TRBJ2-7; v_call: TRBV5-1
cdr3_nt: TGTGCCAGCAGTTTGGGGAGTGTAGCCTACGAGCAGTACTTC; cdr3_aa: CASSLGSVAYEQYF; d_call: .; clone_size: .; j_call: TRBJ2-7; v_call: TRBV28
cdr3_nt: TGTGCCAGCAGTCCAATAGACAGTGACACCGGGGAGCTGTTTTTT; cdr3_aa: CASSPIDSDTGELFF; d_call: .; clone_size: .; j_call: TRBJ2-2; v_call: TRBV28